Included here is one T cell receptor (beta chain) sequence, with context. The source of the sample is a study of blood T cell repertoires in COVID-19. Looking at the study overall: Collection of acute and convalescent COVID-19 samples took place in the United States, Italy and Spain. In each case, the material was cDNA or gDNA derived from T cells, B-cell-depleted T cells, or PBMCs.

Original methodology: How many nucleated cells were present was estimated from reference gene primer amplification. Here immunoSEQ multiplex PCR was the method, and the copy in TCRdb shows in-frame clones only, minus some. The V and J calls and the clone size are those of that table, but D and trimming were determined from the DNA. The repertoire holds about 55,000 clones, with more than 70% as singletons. The CDR3 has 18 amino acids. V trimming: 5 bases; J trimming: 2 bases; junction bases outside the gene matches: 11. CDR1 SEHNR and CDR2 FQNEAQ come from the germline V gene (reference sequence). The chain joins TRBV7-9 to TRBJ1-5, with 11 positions matching TRBD1. What was sequenced was peripheral blood. This TCR came from a woman of 80 years or more with acute or convalescent COVID-19. The CDR3 region has the DNA TGTGCCAGCAGCACGGACAGGGGGCGTGAGGGGGGCAATCAGCCCCAGCATTTT. Translation: CASSTDRGREGGNQPQHF.